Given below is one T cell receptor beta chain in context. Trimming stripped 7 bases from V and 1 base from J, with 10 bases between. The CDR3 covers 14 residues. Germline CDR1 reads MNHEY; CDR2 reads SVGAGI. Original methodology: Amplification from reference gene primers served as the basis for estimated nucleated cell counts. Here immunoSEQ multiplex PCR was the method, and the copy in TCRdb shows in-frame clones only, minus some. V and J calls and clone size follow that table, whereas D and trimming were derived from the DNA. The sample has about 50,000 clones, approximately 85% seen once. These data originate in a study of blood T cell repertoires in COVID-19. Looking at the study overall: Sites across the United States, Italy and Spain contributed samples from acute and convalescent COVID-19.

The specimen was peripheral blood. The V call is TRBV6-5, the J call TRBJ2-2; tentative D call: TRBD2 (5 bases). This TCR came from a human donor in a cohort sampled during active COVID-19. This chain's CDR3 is CASTITRNTGELFF. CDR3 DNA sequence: TGTGCCAGCACGATTACTAGGAACACCGGGGAGCTGTTTTTT.